The 30 T cell receptor beta chains in this list originate from one sample, sequenced in a study of graft-versus-host responses after intestinal transplantation. Some clones are missing from TCRdb's copy, which holds only in-frame ones; the method was immunoSEQ multiplex PCR. Of fewer than 90,000 clones in the sample, over 90% were seen once. These receptors have no identified antigens. The specimen comprised unstimulated CD4+ T cells sorted from spleen or lymph node cells, sampled before transplant. The receptors derive from a human donor who was the organ donor for an intestinal transplant.

This chain links TRBV2 with TRBJ2-7; 12 positions match TRBD1. V was clipped by 8 bases and J by 4 bases; unmatched bases: 6. The CDR3 has 14 amino acids. From germline, CDR1 is SNHLY and CDR2 FYNNEI. CDR3 coding DNA: TGTGCCAGCGGGAGGGACAGGGGGCGATACGAGCAGTACTTC. Protein sequence: CASGRDRGRYEQYF.

This chain uses TRBV10-3 with TRBJ2-1; possibly TRBD2 for D (7 bases). The CDR3 runs 17 residues. The V gene lost 2 bases and the J gene lost 0 bases, with 14 bases spanning the gap. In germline, CDR1 is ENHRY, CDR2 SYGVKD. In nucleotides, the CDR3 is TGTGCCATCAGTGAGCCGGGGGGCAGTCACTCCTACAATGAGCAGTTCTTC. This encodes CAISEPGGSHSYNEQFF.

This chain joins TRBV6-6 and TRBJ1-2, with D possibly matching TRBD1 (5 bases). CDR1 and CDR2 from the germline V gene are MNHNY and SVGAGI (reference sequence). Trimming took 7 bases from V and 3 from J, leaving 15 bases between them. CDR3 length: 14 residues. The DNA of the CDR3 is TGTGCCAGCACCAAACAGGAATCCTACTATGGCTACACCTTC. Its protein is CASTKQESYYGYTF.

The chain combines TRBV7-9 with TRBJ2-2; maybe TRBD1 (6 bases). The length of the CDR3 is 14 residues. V gave up 5 bases and J gave up 2 bases, with 9 bases separating them. Germline CDR1 is SEHNR and CDR2 is FQNEAQ (reference sequence). The CDR3: CASSIQGNTGELFF. CDR3 nucleotides: TGTGCCAGCAGCATACAGGGAAACACCGGGGAGCTGTTTTTT.

The chain has TRBV19 and TRBJ1-2; maybe TRBD1 (5 bases). Germline V gives CDR1 LNHDA, CDR2 SQIVND (reference sequence). Trimming removed 4 bases from V and 4 bases from J, with 22 bases in between. The CDR3 spans 17 residues. CDR3 region: CASSTAGRRRGRYGYTF. As DNA, the CDR3 is TGTGCCAGTAGTACGGCCGGACGGAGGAGGGGCCGCTATGGCTACACCTTC.

V usage is TRBV29-1 and J usage is TRBJ2-5, with a weak D call TRBD2 (5 bases). The ends were cut back, 2 bases at V and 4 bases at J, with 8 bases in the middle. Germline V gene sequence: CDR1 SQVTM, CDR2 ANQGSEA. This CDR3 has 12 residues. The CDR3 DNA reads TGCAGCGTTGAACCTAGCTCAGAGACCCAGTACTTC. It encodes CSVEPSSETQYF.

V usage is TRBV20-1 and J usage is TRBJ2-7, with a weak D call TRBD1 (5 bases). Per germline, CDR1 DFQATT and CDR2 SNEGSKA (reference sequence). The CDR3 has 11 amino acids. The DNA for the CDR3 is TGCAAATTCGACAGTAACTACGAGCAGTACTTC. Protein product: CKFDSNYEQYF.

The chain couples TRBV5-1 to TRBJ2-2; 10 nucleotides align to TRBD2. This CDR3 spans 17 amino acids. Trimming took 0 bases from V and 5 from J; bases not matched to a gene: 7. Per the germline V gene, CDR1 is SGHRS and CDR2 is YFSETQ. CDR3 loop: CASSLGPLAGVTGELFF. The DNA of the CDR3 is TGCGCCAGCAGCTTGGGACCTCTAGCGGGGGTAACCGGGGAGCTGTTTTTT.

The gene calls are TRBV28 and TRBJ2-3; D is unclear. Germline CDR1 MDHEN, CDR2 SYDVKM. V was cut by 7 bases and J by 3 bases, with 8 bases left in between. CDR3 length: 12 residues. In DNA, the CDR3 is TGTGCCAGCAAAAGGAATACAGATACGCAGTATTTT. Its protein is CASKRNTDTQYF.

This chain connects TRBV28 to TRBJ2-6; 9 nucleotides align to TRBD1. V gave up 7 bases and J gave up 0 bases; unmatched junction bases: 7. Per the germline V gene, CDR1 is MDHEN and CDR2 is SYDVKM. The CDR3 is 17 residues long. CDR3 DNA sequence: TGTGCCAGCATTTCCGGGACAGGGCTCTCTGGGGCCAACGTCCTGACTTTC. Protein product: CASISGTGLSGANVLTF.

The genes are TRBV4-1 and TRBJ1-5, with a tentative D call TRBD1 (6 bases). The V end was cut by 1 base, the J end by 0 bases, with 7 bases between. The CDR3 has 15 amino acids. The germline V gene has CDR1 MGHRA and CDR2 YSYEKL. CDR3 loop: CASSQGRGSNQPQHF. The CDR3 bases are TGCGCCAGCAGCCAAGGCAGGGGTAGCAATCAGCCCCAGCATTTT.

The chain recombines TRBV5-1 with TRBJ2-6; no firm D call. CDR1 and CDR2 (germline): SGHRS, YFSETQ. V dropped 4 bases and J dropped 2 bases, with 10 bases sitting between them. This CDR3 has 15 residues. CDR3 region: CASSQLTAGANVLTF. The CDR3 DNA sequence: TGCGCCAGCAGCCAGCTTACTGCTGGGGCCAACGTCCTGACTTTC.

The chain carries TRBV2 and TRBJ1-1; D might be TRBD1 (5 bases). Germline CDR1 and CDR2: SNHLY and FYNNEI. Between the trimmed V and J ends, which lost 1 base and 7 bases, there was a span of 22 bases. This CDR3 has 17 residues. The CDR3 reads CASSEVRADLHAFEAFF. CDR3 DNA sequence: TGTGCCAGCAGTGAAGTCAGGGCCGACCTCCATGCCTTTGAAGCTTTCTTT.

This chain links TRBV7-9 with TRBJ2-3, with D perhaps given as TRBD1 or TRBD2 (5 bases each). V was clipped by 3 bases and J by 5 bases, with 12 bases between them. This CDR3 has 14 amino acids. Germline loops: CDR1 SEHNR, CDR2 FQNEAQ (reference sequence). The CDR3 region has the DNA TGTGCCAGCAGCTTGGGGACCTCAGGAGATACGCAGTATTTT. Translated, it gives CASSLGTSGDTQYF.

The chain carries TRBV5-4 and TRBJ2-6, with no clear D. Germline V gene sequence: CDR1 SGHNT, CDR2 YYREEE (reference sequence). The CDR3 runs 18 residues. V was shortened by 7 bases and J by 5 bases, with 25 bases between the two germline ends. CDR3 protein: CASYKHVTRQSRANVLTF. CDR3 nucleotides: TGTGCCAGCTATAAACACGTAACCAGACAAAGTCGGGCCAACGTCCTGACTTTC.

This clone appeared once. In DNA, the CDR3 is TGTGCCAGCAGTACTGGGACAGGGGAGACAGATACGCAGTATTTT. Its translation: CASSTGTGETDTQYF. The rearrangement joins TRBV11-2 to TRBJ2-3; 10 bases fit TRBD1. The CDR3 spans 15 residues. CDR1 and CDR2 from the germline V gene are SGHAT and FQNNGV. Trimming cost V 6 bases and J 3 bases; bases outside gene matches: 6.

The chain employs TRBV2 and TRBJ1-1; D perhaps matches TRBD1 (5 bases). Per the germline V gene, CDR1 is SNHLY and CDR2 is FYNNEI. V was clipped by 6 bases and J by 4 bases, with 12 bases between them. The CDR3 is 13 residues long. CDR3 nucleotide sequence: TGTGCCAGCAGCCTCTTGGGGGGCACTGAAGCTTTCTTT. The encoded protein is CASSLLGGTEAFF.

The J gene is TRBJ1-6, the V gene TRBV14; perhaps TRBD1 as D (6 bases). The CDR3 totals 15 residues. Germline values: CDR1 SGHDN, CDR2 FVKESK. The ends were cut back, 4 bases at V and 0 bases at J, with 7 bases in the middle. The CDR3 protein is CASSPTGSYNSPLHF. The CDR3 DNA reads TGTGCCAGCAGCCCGACAGGCTCCTATAATTCACCCCTCCACTTT.

The J gene is TRBJ2-1, the V gene TRBV7-9; weak D call: TRBD2 (6 bases). Germline lookup yields CDR1 SEHNR and CDR2 FQNEAQ (reference sequence). The germline V and J ends were trimmed by 2 bases and 7 bases, with 12 bases remaining between them. This CDR3 spans 14 amino acids. The CDR3 DNA reads as TGTGCCAGCAGCTTAAGCACTAGCTGGAATGAGCAGTTCTTC. Its translation is CASSLSTSWNEQFF. Full variable domain (outside the CDR3, taken from reference TRBV7-9 and TRBJ2-1): DTGVSQNPRHKITKRGQNVTFRCDPISEHNRLYWYRQTLGQGPEFLTYFQNEAQLEKSRLLSDRFSAERPKGSFSTLEIQRTEQGDSAMYLCASSLSTSWNEQFFGPGTRLTVL.

This chain connects TRBV7-2 to TRBJ2-7, with 7 bases matching TRBD1. The V segment lost 5 bases and the J segment 9 bases; nucleotides outside the gene matches: 13. Germline V gives CDR1 SGHTA, CDR2 FQGNSA. The CDR3 length is 14 residues. The CDR3 spells CASSTGTVSYRQYF. CDR3 bases: TGTGCCAGCAGCACCGGGACAGTCAGTTACCGGCAGTACTTC.

This clone was counted once. The gene calls are TRBV29-1 and TRBJ2-5; TRBD2 matches at 10 bases. This CDR3 comprises 12 residues. Germline values: CDR1 SQVTM, CDR2 ANQGSEA. The junction had 5 bases not matched to a gene; V was cut back by 8 bases and J by 5 bases. The CDR3 bases are TGCAGCACCAGCGGGGGGGCGGAGACCCAGTACTTC. Its translation: CSTSGGAETQYF.

This clone came up once. This chain links TRBV28 with TRBJ2-7, with D maybe TRBD2 (6 bases). V was trimmed by 5 bases and J by 5 bases, leaving 16 bases between them. The length of the CDR3 is 14 residues. Germline V lookup: CDR1 MDHEN, CDR2 SYDVKM. The CDR3 DNA sequence: TGTGCCAGCAGTACCTTGGGACTTATCGACGAGCAGTACTTC. Translating gives CASSTLGLIDEQYF.

The chain links TRBV11-2 to TRBJ1-5, with no clear D. CDR1 SGHAT and CDR2 FQNNGV come from the germline V gene. The CDR3 is 13 amino acids. V shed 1 base and J shed 4 bases, with 5 bases lying between them. The CDR3: CASSLGQNQPQHF. The CDR3 DNA reads TGTGCCAGCAGCTTAGGCCAGAATCAGCCCCAGCATTTT.

This clone was seen just once. This chain joins TRBV7-2 and TRBJ2-5; 14 nucleotides agree with TRBD2. CDR1 and CDR2 from the germline V gene are SGHTA and FQGNSA. This CDR3 comprises 16 residues. The junction had 6 bases not matched to a gene; V was cut back by 5 bases and J by 4 bases. The CDR3 DNA sequence: TGTGCCAGCAGCCTGACTAGCGGGGGGGCAATAGAGACCCAGTACTTC. Translation: CASSLTSGGAIETQYF.

This chain connects TRBV5-4 to TRBJ1-1; D may be TRBD1 (5 bases). V was shortened by 2 bases and J by 1 base, with 9 bases between the two germline ends. CDR3 size: 14 residues. Germline V gene sequence: CDR1 SGHNT, CDR2 YYREEE (reference sequence). The CDR3 DNA reads TGTGCCAGCAGCTTTCTTACAGGGAACACTGAAGCTTTCTTT. Translation: CASSFLTGNTEAFF.

J is TRBJ1-1 and V is TRBV15; D unresolved. CDR3 length: 14 residues. Germline loops: CDR1 LNHNV, CDR2 YYDKDF (reference sequence). The V end lost 5 bases, the J end lost 3 bases, and 13 bases lay between the germline ends. CDR3 DNA sequence: TGTGCCACCAGCTTACAGATTGAGGACACTGAAGCTTTCTTT. Its protein product is CATSLQIEDTEAFF.

The chain uses TRBV2 and TRBJ1-1; the match to TRBD1 covers 10 bases. Germline V gene sequence: CDR1 SNHLY, CDR2 FYNNEI. Losses at the gene ends were 5 bases for V and 0 bases for J; bases not matched to a gene: 3. CDR3 size: 15 residues. Here the CDR3 reads CASSRQGALNTEAFF. The CDR3 coding sequence is TGTGCCAGCAGTAGACAGGGGGCACTGAACACTGAAGCTTTCTTT.

This rearrangement joins TRBV28 to TRBJ1-1; the D gene is possibly TRBD1 (5 bases). Germline V gives CDR1 MDHEN, CDR2 SYDVKM. The CDR3 is 14 amino acids. V was trimmed by 3 bases and J by 10 bases, leaving 18 bases between them. CDR3 in DNA: TGTGCCAGCAGTTTCGTGGATCGGGGGTTTAGAGCTTTCTTT. Translating it yields CASSFVDRGFRAFF.

V is TRBV5-1 and J is TRBJ2-5; D is ambiguous. This CDR3 is 11 amino acids long. Germline V gene sequence: CDR1 SGHRS, CDR2 YFSETQ. V gave up 7 bases and J gave up 4 bases, with 8 bases separating them. This CDR3 is CASGSLETQYF. In DNA, the CDR3 is TGCGCCAGCGGTTCTTTAGAGACCCAGTACTTC.

The chain uses TRBV5-5 and TRBJ1-5, with a weak D call TRBD1 (6 bases). The CDR3 length is 13 residues. V dropped 4 bases and J dropped 4 bases, with 9 bases sitting between them. The germline gives CDR1 SGHKS, CDR2 YYEKEE (reference sequence). CDR3 region: CASSTRGNQPQHF. The CDR3 DNA is TGTGCCAGCAGCACCAGGGGTAATCAGCCCCAGCATTTT. The entire variable domain, with the rest obtained from reference TRBV5-5 and TRBJ1-5, is as follows: DAGVTQSPTHLIKTRGQQVTLRCSPISGHKSVSWYQQVLGQGPQFIFQYYEKEERGRGNFPDRFSARQFPNYSSELNVNALLLGDSALYLCASSTRGNQPQHFGDGTRLSIL.